A selection of T cell receptor beta chains follows, all from one sample in a study of blood T cell repertoires in COVID-19. TCRdb's table, derived via immunoSEQ multiplex PCR, lists solely in-frame clones and lacks some. Of fewer than 90,000 clones listed, about nine tenths are singletons. The sequencing sample was made of peripheral blood. These receptors all come from a male donor with acute or convalescent COVID-19. Each CDR3 is given with its conserved first and last residue. Fields, in order: V gene, clone size, J gene, D gene, CDR3 protein, CDR3 DNA. A D gene is named only where the DNA matches it firmly. Size is stated for part of the rows, as once, few or many counts, or as a class when the clone is expanded.

>TRBV24-1|NA|TRBJ1-5|TRBD1
CATSDSGGLSNQPQHF
TGTGCCACCAGTGACTCAGGGGGTTTAAGCAATCAGCCCCAGCATTTT
>TRBV6-5|NA|TRBJ1-2|NA
CASSQQGNYGYTF
TGTGCCAGCAGTCAACAGGGCAACTATGGCTACACCTTC
>TRBV6-2/TRBV6-3|once|TRBJ2-3|TRBD1
CASSYPGRGQDTQYF
TGTGCCAGCAGTTACCCAGGCAGGGGGCAAGATACGCAGTATTTT
>TRBV3-1/TRBV3-2|once|TRBJ2-1|TRBD2
CASNFGGGAHNEQFF
TGTGCCAGCAATTTCGGCGGGGGGGCCCACAATGAGCAGTTCTTC
>TRBV6-5|NA|TRBJ2-3|TRBD1
CASDRDRDSDTQYF
TGTGCCAGCGACCGGGACAGGGACTCAGATACGCAGTATTTT
>TRBV7-9|NA|TRBJ2-5|TRBD1
CASNRNGQGWETQYF
TGTGCCAGCAACCGAAATGGACAGGGTTGGGAGACCCAGTACTTC
>TRBV21-1|NA|TRBJ1-1|NA
CASSKVSVATEAFF
TGTGCCAGCAGCAAAGTTAGTGTCGCCACTGAAGCTTTCTTT
>TRBV20-1|NA|TRBJ1-6|TRBD1
CSASTVGQAFHF
TGCAGTGCTAGTACAGTGGGACAGGCCTTCCACTTT
>TRBV30|NA|TRBJ1-5|NA
CAWSPGRSQPQHF
TGTGCCTGGAGTCCGGGGAGGAGTCAGCCCCAGCATTTT
>TRBV3-1/TRBV3-2|NA|TRBJ2-1|TRBD2
CARDPVGLAGGRQGGEQFF
TGTGCCAGGGACCCCGTGGGACTAGCGGGGGGACGCCAGGGTGGTGAGCAGTTCTTC
>TRBV19|NA|TRBJ1-6|NA
CASSMSRQGRNSPLHF
TGTGCCAGTAGTATGTCGCGGCAGGGTCGGAATTCACCCCTCCACTTT
>TRBV30|NA|TRBJ1-5|TRBD1
CAWSPGQGLNQPQHF
TGTGCCTGGAGTCCCGGACAGGGCCTCAATCAGCCCCAGCATTTT
>TRBV6-5|few|TRBJ1-5|NA
CASRGDAWRAQHF
TGTGCCAGCAGAGGGGACGCCTGGAGGGCCCAGCATTTT
>TRBV6-1|NA|TRBJ1-1|TRBD1
CASSVATTGTLGTEAFF
TGTGCCAGCAGTGTTGCTACGACAGGGACTTTGGGCACTGAAGCTTTCTTT
>TRBV7-9|few|TRBJ2-1|TRBD1
CASSAGQGNNEQFF
TGTGCCAGCAGCGCCGGACAGGGAAACAATGAGCAGTTCTTC
>TRBV10-2|NA|TRBJ2-3|NA
CALRGLSTDTQYF
TGCGCCCTAAGGGGCCTCTCCACAGATACGCAGTATTTT
>TRBV20-1|few|TRBJ1-1|TRBD1
CSASPPRATGRVTEAFF
TGCAGTGCTAGTCCTCCCCGAGCGACAGGGAGAGTCACTGAAGCTTTCTTT
>TRBV5-1|NA|TRBJ2-7|NA
CASSLLTPYEQYF
TGCGCCAGCAGCTTGTTAACTCCCTACGAGCAGTACTTC
>TRBV6-5|NA|TRBJ2-2|NA
CASSFSPNTGELFF
TGTGCCAGCAGTTTTAGTCCTAACACCGGGGAGCTGTTTTTT
>TRBV2|NA|TRBJ2-1|NA
CASSVQGDNEQFF
TGTGCCAGCAGTGTCCAAGGGGACAATGAGCAGTTCTTC
>TRBV3-1/TRBV3-2|few|TRBJ1-2|NA
CASSQTVANYGYTF
TGTGCCAGCAGCCAGACAGTAGCTAACTATGGCTACACCTTC
>TRBV12-5|NA|TRBJ2-1|TRBD1
CASGLGSTGNDEQFF
TGTGCTAGTGGTTTGGGCTCGACAGGGAACGATGAGCAGTTCTTC
>TRBV6-5|few|TRBJ1-1|TRBD1
CASTLRGLNTEAFF
TGTGCCAGCACCCTCAGGGGGCTAAACACTGAAGCTTTCTTT
>TRBV15|NA|TRBJ1-4|NA
CATSPRGGAREKLFF
TGTGCCACCAGCCCACGAGGGGGAGCGAGGGAAAAACTGTTTTTT
>TRBV9|once|TRBJ1-1|TRBD1
CASSVVRQGVPEAFF
TGTGCCAGCAGCGTAGTTAGACAGGGGGTCCCTGAAGCTTTCTTT
>TRBV7-3|NA|TRBJ2-3|NA
CASSSEADTQYF
TGTGCCAGCAGCTCTGAAGCGGATACGCAGTATTTT
>TRBV6-5|NA|TRBJ2-7|NA
CASSYTGLQYF
TGTGCCAGCAGTTACACAGGCCTACAGTACTTC
>TRBV6-5|NA|TRBJ1-5|NA
CASSSQRGGLNQPQHF
TGTGCCAGCAGTTCACAACGGGGGGGGCTTAATCAGCCCCAGCATTTT
>TRBV5-1|NA|TRBJ1-3|NA
CASSLEPRVSGNTIYF
TGCGCCAGCAGCTTGGAGCCCAGGGTCTCTGGAAACACCATATATTTT
>TRBV14|NA|TRBJ2-7|TRBD2
CASSQRGLAGIEQYF
TGTGCCAGCAGCCAACGGGGACTAGCGGGGATCGAGCAGTACTTC
>TRBV3-1/TRBV3-2|NA|TRBJ1-1|NA
CASSQDGWAAFF
TGTGCCAGCAGCCAAGATGGTTGGGCCGCTTTCTTT
>TRBV30|few|TRBJ1-6|TRBD1
CAWSETGSRAFNSPLHF
TGTGCCTGGAGTGAGACAGGGTCCCGGGCCTTTAATTCACCCCTCCACTTT
>TRBV28|NA|TRBJ2-7|NA
CASSTTMDEQYF
TGTGCCAGCAGTACAACCATGGACGAGCAGTACTTC
>TRBV28|NA|TRBJ1-4|NA
CASLRAGAANEKLFF
TGTGCCAGCCTTAGGGCGGGGGCGGCTAATGAAAAACTGTTTTTT
>TRBV7-2|few|TRBJ1-1|TRBD1
CASSRDRGWNTEAFF
TGTGCCAGCAGCCGGGACAGGGGATGGAACACTGAAGCTTTCTTT
>TRBV7-9|once|TRBJ1-1|NA
CASSLDGSPGNTEAFF
TGTGCCAGCAGCTTAGATGGCAGCCCAGGGAACACTGAAGCTTTCTTT
>TRBV19|NA|TRBJ1-1|NA
CASSLLQNTEAFF
TGTGCCAGTAGTTTACTCCAAAACACTGAAGCTTTCTTT
>TRBV6-5|NA|TRBJ2-7|NA
CASSRAGLDYEQYF
TGTGCCAGCAGTCGGGCGGGGCTAGATTACGAGCAGTACTTC
>TRBV5-4|NA|TRBJ2-1|TRBD2
CASSLGSGGSYNEQFF
TGTGCCAGCAGCTTGGGTAGCGGGGGCTCCTACAATGAGCAGTTCTTC
>TRBV6-4|NA|TRBJ1-1|NA
CASSVGISNTEAFF
TGTGCCAGTTCCGTCGGGATTTCCAACACTGAAGCTTTCTTT
>TRBV7-6|NA|TRBJ2-2|TRBD1
CASSLAGQGASDGELFF
TGTGCCAGCAGCTTAGCTGGTCAGGGGGCGAGTGACGGGGAGCTGTTTTTT